Listed below are T cell receptor beta chains from one sample, sequenced in a study of radiation and T cells in renal cell carcinoma. Profiled with immunoSEQ multiplex PCR; TCRdb holds only in-frame clones, not every one. The data hold approximately 63,000 clones, with around 80% observed a single time. The sequencing used blood, collected from a patient whose treatment included radiotherapy and nephrectomy. These receptor sequences come from a man between 60 and 75 years old with renal cell carcinoma. The CDR3 runs from the conserved cysteine through the conserved F or W. A D gene is named only where the DNA matches it firmly. Not all rows give a size; the values are once, few, many and, for expanded clones, a class.

clone_size: .; j_call: TRBJ2-1; v_call: TRBV28; d_call: .; cdr3_aa: CASRQGSYNEQFF; cdr3_nt: TGTGCCAGCAGGCAGGGCTCCTACAATGAGCAGTTCTTC
clone_size: .; j_call: TRBJ1-2; v_call: TRBV10-3; d_call: .; cdr3_aa: CAISDTSPGSHNYGYTF; cdr3_nt: TGTGCCATCAGTGACACGAGTCCAGGGTCCCATAACTATGGCTACACCTTC
clone_size: once; j_call: TRBJ2-3; v_call: TRBV14; d_call: .; cdr3_aa: CASSLRRVGSDTQYF; cdr3_nt: TGTGCCAGCAGTCTCCGAAGGGTGGGGTCAGATACGCAGTATTTT
clone_size: .; j_call: TRBJ1-2; v_call: TRBV9; d_call: TRBD1; cdr3_aa: CASSVQGGTGPFDYGYTF; cdr3_nt: TGTGCCAGCAGCGTCCAGGGGGGGACAGGGCCTTTTGACTATGGCTACACCTTC
clone_size: .; j_call: TRBJ1-4; v_call: TRBV7-8; d_call: .; cdr3_aa: CASSLEAATNEKLFF; cdr3_nt: TGTGCCAGCAGCTTAGAGGCCGCAACTAATGAAAAACTGTTTTTT
clone_size: .; j_call: TRBJ2-7; v_call: TRBV25-1; d_call: .; cdr3_aa: CASSEYIQGTYEQYF; cdr3_nt: TGTGCCAGCAGTGAATATATTCAGGGAACCTACGAGCAGTACTTC
clone_size: .; j_call: TRBJ1-1; v_call: TRBV6-5; d_call: .; cdr3_aa: CASSYSQGSEAFF; cdr3_nt: TGTGCCAGCAGTTACTCACAGGGCAGTGAAGCTTTCTTT
clone_size: few; j_call: TRBJ2-7; v_call: TRBV7-9; d_call: TRBD1; cdr3_aa: CASSMDRAPISSYEQYF; cdr3_nt: TGTGCCAGCAGCATGGACAGGGCGCCCATTTCCTCCTACGAGCAGTACTTC
clone_size: once; j_call: TRBJ1-2; v_call: TRBV6-1; d_call: TRBD1; cdr3_aa: CASSESGRGNGYTF; cdr3_nt: TGTGCCAGCAGTGAAAGTGGCAGGGGGAATGGCTACACCTTC
clone_size: .; j_call: TRBJ1-1; v_call: TRBV19; d_call: TRBD1; cdr3_aa: CASSLRTGRLNTEAFF; cdr3_nt: TGTGCCAGTAGTCTAAGGACAGGGAGATTGAACACTGAAGCTTTCTTT